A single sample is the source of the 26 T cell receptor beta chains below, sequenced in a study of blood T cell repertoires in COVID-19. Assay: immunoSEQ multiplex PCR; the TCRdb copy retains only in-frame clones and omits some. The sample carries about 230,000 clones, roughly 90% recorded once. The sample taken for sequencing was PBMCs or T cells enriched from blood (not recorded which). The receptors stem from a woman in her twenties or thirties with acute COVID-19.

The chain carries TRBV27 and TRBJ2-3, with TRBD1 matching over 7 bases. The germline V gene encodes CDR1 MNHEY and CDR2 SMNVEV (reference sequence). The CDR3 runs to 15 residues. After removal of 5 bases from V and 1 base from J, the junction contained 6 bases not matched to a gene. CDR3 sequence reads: CASSVTGDRTDTQYF. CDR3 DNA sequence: TGTGCCAGCAGTGTCACAGGGGACCGCACAGATACGCAGTATTTT.

CDR3 bases: TGTGCCAGCAGCGTATCGATCGACCCGGGACAGGGAGACAACATTCAGTACTTC. This codes for CASSVSIDPGQGDNIQYF. This chain uses TRBV11-2 with TRBJ2-4; TRBD1 agrees at 9 bases. The junction had 18 bases not matched to a gene; V was cut back by 5 bases and J by 7 bases. The CDR3 extends over 18 amino acids. The V gene's germline CDR1 is SGHAT and CDR2 FQNNGV. Using reference TRBV11-2 and TRBJ2-4 for the parts outside the CDR3, the full variable domain is EAGVAQSPRYKIIEKRQSVAFWCNPISGHATLYWYQQILGQGPKLLIQFQNNGVVDDSQLPKDRFSAERLKGVDSTLKIQPAKLEDSAVYLCASSVSIDPGQGDNIQYFGAGTRLSVL.

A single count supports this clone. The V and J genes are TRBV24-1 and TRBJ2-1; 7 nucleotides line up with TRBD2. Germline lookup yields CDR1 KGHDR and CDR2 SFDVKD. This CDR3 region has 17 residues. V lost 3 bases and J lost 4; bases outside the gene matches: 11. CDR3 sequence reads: CATSDTEAGPHYNEQFF. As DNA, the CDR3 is TGTGCCACCAGTGATACCGAAGCGGGGCCCCATTACAATGAGCAGTTCTTC.

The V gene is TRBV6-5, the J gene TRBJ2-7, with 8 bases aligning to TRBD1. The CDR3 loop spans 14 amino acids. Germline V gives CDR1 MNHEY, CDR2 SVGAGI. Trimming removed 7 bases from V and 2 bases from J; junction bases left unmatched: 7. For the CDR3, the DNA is TGTGCCAGCAAGGGGACAGGCTTAACCTACGAGCAGTACTTC. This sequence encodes CASKGTGLTYEQYF.

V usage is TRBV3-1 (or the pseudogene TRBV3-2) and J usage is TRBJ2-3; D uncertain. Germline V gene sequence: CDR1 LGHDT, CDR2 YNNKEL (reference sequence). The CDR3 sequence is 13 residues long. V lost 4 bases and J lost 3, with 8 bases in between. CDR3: CASSRPETDTQYF. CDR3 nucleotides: TGTGCCAGCAGCCGCCCTGAGACAGATACGCAGTATTTT.

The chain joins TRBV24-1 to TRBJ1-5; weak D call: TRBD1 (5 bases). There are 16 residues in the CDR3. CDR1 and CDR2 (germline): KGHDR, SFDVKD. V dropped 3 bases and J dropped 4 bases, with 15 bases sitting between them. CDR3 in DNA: TGTGCCACCAGTGATACAGGAAAAAAAGGGAATCAGCCCCAGCATTTT. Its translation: CATSDTGKKGNQPQHF.

CDR3 protein: CASSLLGANTEAFF. The CDR3, as DNA: TGTGCCAGCAGTTTGCTAGGGGCCAACACTGAAGCTTTCTTT. This chain uses TRBV28 with TRBJ1-1; D might be TRBD1 (5 bases). V lost 3 bases to trimming and J lost 2 bases, with 10 bases between them. Germline V CDR1 and CDR2: MDHEN, SYDVKM. This CDR3 contains 14 residues.

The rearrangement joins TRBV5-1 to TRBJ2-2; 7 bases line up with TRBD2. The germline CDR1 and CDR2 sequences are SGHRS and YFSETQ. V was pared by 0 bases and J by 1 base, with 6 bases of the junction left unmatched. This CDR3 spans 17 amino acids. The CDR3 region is CASSLAGSGVNTGELFF. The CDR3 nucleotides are TGCGCCAGCAGCTTGGCGGGGAGCGGGGTGAACACCGGGGAGCTGTTTTTT.

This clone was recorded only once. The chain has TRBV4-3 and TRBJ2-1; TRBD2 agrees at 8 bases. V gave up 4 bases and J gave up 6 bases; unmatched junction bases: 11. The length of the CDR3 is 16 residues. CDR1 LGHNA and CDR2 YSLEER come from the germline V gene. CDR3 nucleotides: TGCGCCAGCAGCCCAGCAACCCCGGGGGGGCGCAATGAGCAGTTCTTC. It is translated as CASSPATPGGRNEQFF.

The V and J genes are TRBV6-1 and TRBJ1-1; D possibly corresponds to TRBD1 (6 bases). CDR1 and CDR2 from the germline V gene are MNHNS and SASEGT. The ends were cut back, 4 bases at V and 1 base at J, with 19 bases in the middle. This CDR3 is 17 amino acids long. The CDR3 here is CASSGITYRVGNTEAFF. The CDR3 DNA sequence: TGTGCCAGCAGTGGCATTACCTACAGGGTAGGGAACACTGAAGCTTTCTTT.

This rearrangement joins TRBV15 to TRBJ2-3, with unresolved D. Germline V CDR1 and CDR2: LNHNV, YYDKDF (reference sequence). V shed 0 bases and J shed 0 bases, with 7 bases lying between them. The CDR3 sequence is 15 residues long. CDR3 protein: CATSRDRGSTDTQYF. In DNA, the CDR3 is TGTGCCACCAGCAGAGATCGAGGAAGCACAGATACGCAGTATTTT.

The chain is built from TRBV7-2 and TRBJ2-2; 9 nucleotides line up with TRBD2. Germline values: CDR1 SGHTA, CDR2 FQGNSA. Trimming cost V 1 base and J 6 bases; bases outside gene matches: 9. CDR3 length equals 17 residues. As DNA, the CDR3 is TGTGCCAGCAGCTTAGGGTCAGGGACTAGCAAGGCCGGGGAGCTGTTTTTT. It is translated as CASSLGSGTSKAGELFF. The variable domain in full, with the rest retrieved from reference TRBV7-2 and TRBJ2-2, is GAGVSQSPSNKVTEKGKDVELRCDPISGHTALYWYRQSLGQGLEFLIYFQGNSAPDKSGLPSDRFSAERTGGSVSTLTIQRTQQEDSAVYLCASSLGSGTSKAGELFFGEGSRLTVL.

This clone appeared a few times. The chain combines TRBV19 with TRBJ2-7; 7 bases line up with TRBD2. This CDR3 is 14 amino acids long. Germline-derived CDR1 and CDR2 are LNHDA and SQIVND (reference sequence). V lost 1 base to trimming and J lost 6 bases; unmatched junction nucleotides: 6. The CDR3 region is CASSIVGLEVEQYF. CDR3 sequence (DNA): TGTGCCAGTAGTATAGTTGGACTAGAGGTCGAGCAGTACTTC.

CDR3 bases: TGCGCCAGCAGCCAAGAGGGGGGAGGCTACTATGGCTACACCTTC. Its protein product is CASSQEGGGYYGYTF. The V gene is TRBV4-1, the J gene TRBJ1-2, with D perhaps TRBD1 (5 bases). There are 15 residues in the CDR3. V shed 0 bases and J shed 3 bases, with 11 bases lying between them. Germline CDR1 MGHRA, CDR2 YSYEKL.

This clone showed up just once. CDR3 nucleotide sequence: TGCAGTGCTAGCCTCACCGGCGAGCAGTACTTC. The encoded protein is CSASLTGEQYF. V gene TRBV20-1 combines with J gene TRBJ2-7, with D uncertain. The germline V gene encodes CDR1 DFQATT and CDR2 SNEGSKA (reference sequence). The CDR3 spans 11 residues. V gave up 3 bases and J gave up 6 bases, with 9 bases separating them.

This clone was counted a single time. CDR3 loop: CASSLGQPKSSNSFF. The DNA for the CDR3 is TGTGCCAGCAGCTTGGGACAGCCTAAGTCGTCTAATAGTTTCTTT. The chain carries TRBV5-6 and TRBJ1-1; possible D gene TRBD1, 5 bases. Trimming removed 0 bases at V and 13 bases at J, with 22 bases between. Germline lookup yields CDR1 SGHDT and CDR2 YYEEEE. The CDR3 spans 15 residues.

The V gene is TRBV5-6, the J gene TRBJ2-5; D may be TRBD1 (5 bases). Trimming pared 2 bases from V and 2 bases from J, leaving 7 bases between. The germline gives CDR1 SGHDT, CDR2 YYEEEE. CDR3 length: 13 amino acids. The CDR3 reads CASSLYRQETQYF. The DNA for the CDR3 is TGTGCCAGCAGCTTATACAGGCAAGAGACCCAGTACTTC.

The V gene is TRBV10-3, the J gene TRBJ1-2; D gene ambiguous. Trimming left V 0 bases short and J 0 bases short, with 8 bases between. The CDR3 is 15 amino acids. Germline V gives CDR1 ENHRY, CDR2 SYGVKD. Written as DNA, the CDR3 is TGTGCCATCAGTGAGTCGAGATCACCTAACTATGGCTACACCTTC. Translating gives CAISESRSPNYGYTF.

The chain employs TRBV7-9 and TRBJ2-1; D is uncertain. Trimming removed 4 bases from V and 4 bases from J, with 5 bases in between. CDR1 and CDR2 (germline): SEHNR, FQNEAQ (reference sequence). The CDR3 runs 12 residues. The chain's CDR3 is CASSSLYNEQFF. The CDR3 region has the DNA TGTGCCAGCAGCTCTCTTTACAATGAGCAGTTCTTC.

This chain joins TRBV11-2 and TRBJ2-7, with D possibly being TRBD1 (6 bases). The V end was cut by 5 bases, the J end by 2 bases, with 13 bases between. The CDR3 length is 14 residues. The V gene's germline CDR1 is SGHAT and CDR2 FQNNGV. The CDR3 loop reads CASSQHRVTYEQYF. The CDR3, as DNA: TGTGCCAGCAGCCAGCACAGGGTTACCTACGAGCAGTACTTC.

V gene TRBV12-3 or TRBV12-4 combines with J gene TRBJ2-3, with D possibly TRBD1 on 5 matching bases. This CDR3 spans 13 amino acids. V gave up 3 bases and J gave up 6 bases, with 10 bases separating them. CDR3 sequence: CASSFQGEDTQYF. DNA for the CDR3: TGTGCCAGCAGTTTCCAGGGTGAGGATACGCAGTATTTT.

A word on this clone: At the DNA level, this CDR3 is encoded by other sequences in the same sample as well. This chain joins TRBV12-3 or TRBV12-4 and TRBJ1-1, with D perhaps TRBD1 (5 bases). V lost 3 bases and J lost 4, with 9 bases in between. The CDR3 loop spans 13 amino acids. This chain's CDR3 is CASSLGGSTEAFF. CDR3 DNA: TGTGCCAGCAGTTTGGGGGGATCCACTGAAGCTTTCTTT.

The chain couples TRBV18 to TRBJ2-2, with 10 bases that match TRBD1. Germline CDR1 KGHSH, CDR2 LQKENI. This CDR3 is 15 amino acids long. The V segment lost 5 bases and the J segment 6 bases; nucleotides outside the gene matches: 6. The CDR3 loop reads CASSTGTGEAGELFF. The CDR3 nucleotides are TGTGCCAGCTCAACCGGGACAGGGGAGGCCGGGGAGCTGTTTTTT.

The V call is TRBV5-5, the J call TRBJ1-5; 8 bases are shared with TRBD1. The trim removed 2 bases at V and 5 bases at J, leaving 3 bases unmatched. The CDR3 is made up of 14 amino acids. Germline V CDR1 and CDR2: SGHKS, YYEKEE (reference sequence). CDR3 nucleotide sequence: TGTGCCAGCAGCTTTTCAGGGGGCGATCAGCCCCAGCATTTT. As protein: CASSFSGGDQPQHF.

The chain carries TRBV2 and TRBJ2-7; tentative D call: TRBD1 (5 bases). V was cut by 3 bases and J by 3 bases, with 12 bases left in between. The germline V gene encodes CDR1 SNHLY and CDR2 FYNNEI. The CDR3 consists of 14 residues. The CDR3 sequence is CASSEWQGNYEQYF. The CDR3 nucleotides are TGTGCCAGCAGTGAGTGGCAGGGAAACTACGAGCAGTACTTC. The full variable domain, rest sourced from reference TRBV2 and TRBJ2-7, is EPEVTQTPSHQVTQMGQEVILRCVPISNHLYFYWYRQILGQKVEFLVSFYNNEISEKSEIFDDQFSVERPDGSNFTLKIRSTKLEDSAMYFCASSEWQGNYEQYFGPGTRLTVT.

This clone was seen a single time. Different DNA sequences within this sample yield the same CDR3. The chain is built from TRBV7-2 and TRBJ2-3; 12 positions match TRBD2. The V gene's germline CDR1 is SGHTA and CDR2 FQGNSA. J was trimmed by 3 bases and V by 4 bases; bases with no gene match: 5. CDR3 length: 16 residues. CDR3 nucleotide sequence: TGTGCCAGCAGCTGGCGACTAGCGGGGGAGACAGATACGCAGTATTTT. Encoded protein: CASSWRLAGETDTQYF.